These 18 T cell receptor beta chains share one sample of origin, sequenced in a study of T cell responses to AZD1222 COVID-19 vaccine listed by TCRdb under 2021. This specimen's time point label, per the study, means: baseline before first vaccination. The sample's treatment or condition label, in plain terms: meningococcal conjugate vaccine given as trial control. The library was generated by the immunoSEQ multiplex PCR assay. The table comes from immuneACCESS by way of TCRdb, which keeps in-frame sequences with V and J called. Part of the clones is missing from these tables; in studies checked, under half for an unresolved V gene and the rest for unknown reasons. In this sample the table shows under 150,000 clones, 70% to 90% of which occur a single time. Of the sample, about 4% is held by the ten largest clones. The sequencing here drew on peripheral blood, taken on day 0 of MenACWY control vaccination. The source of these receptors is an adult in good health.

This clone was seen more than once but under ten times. The CDR3 is CSVEKYGYTF. The CDR3 nucleotides are TGCAGCGTAGAAAAATATGGCTACACCTTC. The rearrangement links TRBV29-1 to TRBJ1-2; D unclear. The V gene's germline CDR1 is SQVTM and CDR2 ANQGSEA. Trimming removed 6 bases from V and 5 bases from J, with 7 bases in between. CDR3 size: 10 residues.

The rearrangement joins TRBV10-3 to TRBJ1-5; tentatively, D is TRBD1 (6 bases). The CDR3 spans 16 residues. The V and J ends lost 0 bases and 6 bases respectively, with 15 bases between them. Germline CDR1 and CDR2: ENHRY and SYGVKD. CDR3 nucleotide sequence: TGTGCCATCAGTGAGTCGAGCGGGGGCTTTGGTCAGCCCCAGCATTTT. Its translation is CAISESSGGFGQPQHF.

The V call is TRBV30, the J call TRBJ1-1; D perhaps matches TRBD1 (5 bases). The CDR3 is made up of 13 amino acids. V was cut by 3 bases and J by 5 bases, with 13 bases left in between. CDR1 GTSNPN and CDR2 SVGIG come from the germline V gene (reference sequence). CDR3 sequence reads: CAWSRVEGTEAFF. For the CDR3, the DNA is TGTGCCTGGAGCCGGGTCGAGGGGACTGAAGCTTTCTTT.

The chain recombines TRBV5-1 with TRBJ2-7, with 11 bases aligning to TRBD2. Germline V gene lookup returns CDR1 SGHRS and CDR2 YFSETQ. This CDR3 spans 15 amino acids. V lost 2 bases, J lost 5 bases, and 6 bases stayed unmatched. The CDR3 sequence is CASSFSGGANHEQYF. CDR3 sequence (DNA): TGCGCCAGCAGCTTTAGCGGGGGGGCCAACCACGAGCAGTACTTC.

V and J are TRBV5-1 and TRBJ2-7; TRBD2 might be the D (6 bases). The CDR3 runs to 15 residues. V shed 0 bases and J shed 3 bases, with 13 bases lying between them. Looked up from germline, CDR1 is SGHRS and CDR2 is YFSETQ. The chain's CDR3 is CASSLAGKAGYEQYF. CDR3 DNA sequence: TGCGCCAGCAGCTTGGCCGGTAAAGCGGGCTACGAGCAGTACTTC.

In DNA form, the CDR3 reads TGTGCCAGCAGCTCAGGTGGCGGGGCTCCGGGGAGCACTGAAGCTTTCTTT. As protein: CASSSGGGAPGSTEAFF. The V and J genes are TRBV7-8 and TRBJ1-1, with D possibly being TRBD1 (5 bases). The CDR3 spans 17 residues. Germline loops: CDR1 SGHVS, CDR2 FQNEAQ. V was pared by 4 bases and J by 4 bases, with 22 bases between.

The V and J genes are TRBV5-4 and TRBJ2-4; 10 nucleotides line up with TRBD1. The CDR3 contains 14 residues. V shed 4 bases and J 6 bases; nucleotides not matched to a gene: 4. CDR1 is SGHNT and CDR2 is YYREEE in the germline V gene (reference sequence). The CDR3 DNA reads TGTGCCAGCAGCGGACAGGGGGTCTCAAACATTCAGTACTTC. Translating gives CASSGQGVSNIQYF.

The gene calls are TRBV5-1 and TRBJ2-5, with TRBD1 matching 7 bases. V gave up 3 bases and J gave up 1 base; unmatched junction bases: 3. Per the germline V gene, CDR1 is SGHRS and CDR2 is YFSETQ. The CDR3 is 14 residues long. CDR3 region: CASSSTGAQETQYF. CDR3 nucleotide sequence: TGCGCCAGCAGCTCCACAGGGGCCCAAGAGACCCAGTACTTC.

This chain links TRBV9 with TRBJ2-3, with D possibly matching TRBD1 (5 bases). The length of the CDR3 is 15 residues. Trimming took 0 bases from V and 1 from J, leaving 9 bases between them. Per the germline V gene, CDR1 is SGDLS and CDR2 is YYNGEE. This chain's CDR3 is CASSVGGAGTDTQYF. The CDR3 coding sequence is TGTGCCAGCAGCGTAGGTGGGGCCGGCACAGATACGCAGTATTTT.

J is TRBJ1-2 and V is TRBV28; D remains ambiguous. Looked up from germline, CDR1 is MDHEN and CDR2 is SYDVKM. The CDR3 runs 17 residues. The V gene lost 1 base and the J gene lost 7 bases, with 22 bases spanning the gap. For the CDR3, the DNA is TGTGCCAGCAGTTTATCTGGTTGGGAGGCCCAAGGTCCTGGCTACACCTTC. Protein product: CASSLSGWEAQGPGYTF.

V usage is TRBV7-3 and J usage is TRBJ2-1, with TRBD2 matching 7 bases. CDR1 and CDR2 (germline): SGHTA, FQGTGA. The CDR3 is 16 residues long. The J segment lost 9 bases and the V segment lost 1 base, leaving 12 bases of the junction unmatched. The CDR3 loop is CASSLRSGGGESEQFF. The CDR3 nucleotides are TGTGCCAGCAGCTTAAGGTCAGGCGGGGGAGAGAGTGAGCAGTTCTTC.

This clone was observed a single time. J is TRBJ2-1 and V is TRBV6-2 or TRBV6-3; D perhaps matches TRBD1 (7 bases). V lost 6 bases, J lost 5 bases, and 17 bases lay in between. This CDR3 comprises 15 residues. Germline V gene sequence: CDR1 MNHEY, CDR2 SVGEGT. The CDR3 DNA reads TGTGCCAGCAGACCTTGGGGGGACAGTCACAATGAGCAGTTCTTC. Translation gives CASRPWGDSHNEQFF.

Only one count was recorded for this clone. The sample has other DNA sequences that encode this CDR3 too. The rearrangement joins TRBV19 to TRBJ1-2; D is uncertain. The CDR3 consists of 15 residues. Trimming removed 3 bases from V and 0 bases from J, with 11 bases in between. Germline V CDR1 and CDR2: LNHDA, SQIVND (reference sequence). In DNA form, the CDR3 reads TGTGCCAGTAGTATCGGGAGGGCAACTAACTATGGCTACACCTTC. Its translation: CASSIGRATNYGYTF.

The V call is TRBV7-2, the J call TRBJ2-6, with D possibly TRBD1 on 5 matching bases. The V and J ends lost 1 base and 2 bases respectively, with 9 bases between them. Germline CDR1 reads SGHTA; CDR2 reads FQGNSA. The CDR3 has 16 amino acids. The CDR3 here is CASSLGAGTGANVLTF. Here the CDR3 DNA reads TGTGCCAGCAGCTTAGGCGCAGGGACTGGGGCCAACGTCCTGACTTTC. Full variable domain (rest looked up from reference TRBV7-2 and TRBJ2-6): GAGVSQSPSNKVTEKGKDVELRCDPISGHTALYWYRQSLGQGLEFLIYFQGNSAPDKSGLPSDRFSAERTGGSVSTLTIQRTQQEDSAVYLCASSLGAGTGANVLTFGAGSRLTVL.

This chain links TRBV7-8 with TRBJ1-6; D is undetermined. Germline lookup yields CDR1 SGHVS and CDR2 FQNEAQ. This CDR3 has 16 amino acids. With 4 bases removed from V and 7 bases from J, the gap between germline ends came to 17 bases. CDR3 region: CASSSLWSRVNSPLHF. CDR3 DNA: TGTGCCAGCAGCTCCCTGTGGAGTCGGGTCAATTCACCCCTCCACTTT.

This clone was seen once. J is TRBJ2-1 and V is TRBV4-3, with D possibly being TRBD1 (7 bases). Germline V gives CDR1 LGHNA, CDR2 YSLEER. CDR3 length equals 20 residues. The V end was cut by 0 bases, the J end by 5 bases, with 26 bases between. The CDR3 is CASSQDIPRDSYLPHNEQFF. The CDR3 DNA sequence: TGCGCCAGCAGCCAAGATATCCCGCGGGACAGCTATCTGCCACACAATGAGCAGTTCTTC.

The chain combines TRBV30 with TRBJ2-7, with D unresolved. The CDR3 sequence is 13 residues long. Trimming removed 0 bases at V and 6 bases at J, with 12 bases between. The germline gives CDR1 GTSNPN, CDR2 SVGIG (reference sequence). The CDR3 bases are TGTGCCTGGAGTGTGACTCGACTGGGCGAGCAGTACTTC. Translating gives CAWSVTRLGEQYF.

CDR3 loop: CSVEGTSGYQETQYF. The CDR3 DNA reads as TGCAGCGTTGAAGGGACTAGCGGGTACCAAGAGACCCAGTACTTC. This chain connects TRBV29-1 to TRBJ2-5, with 11 bases matching TRBD2. The CDR3 sequence is 15 residues long. The junction had 1 base not matched to a gene; V was cut back by 1 base and J by 0 bases. Germline V gene sequence: CDR1 SQVTM, CDR2 ANQGSEA. Variable domain in full (rest from reference TRBV29-1 and TRBJ2-5): SAVISQKPSRDICQRGTSLTIQCQVDSQVTMMFWYRQQPGQSLTLIATANQGSEATYESGFVIDKFPISRPNLTFSTLTVSNMSPEDSSIYLCSVEGTSGYQETQYFGPGTRLLVL.